This TCR beta chain comes out of a study of beta chain features in type 1 diabetes (dated by TCRdb to 2017 to 2018). Background for the entire study: Mean age, gender distribution, total cell number and subset yield did not differ between patients and healthy donors. In the study, TCRB repertoires of sorted circulating CD4+ T cell subsets from recently diagnosed type 1 diabetes patients were compared with those of matched healthy donors. A total of 85 million to 140 million sorted cells were examined across all samples, and the number of cells per subset was strongly correlated with RNA yield. Regulatory and stem cell-like memory subsets were obtained from only 8 patients and roughly 8 healthy donors, while naive and central memory subsets were obtained from all 30 or so donors. What the work shows at the level of the full study, not this receptor alone: Because cDNA was sequenced instead of genomic DNA, activated cells with high expression could be over-represented, although the groups did not differ in activation or CD3 levels. Patients with type 1 diabetes made fewer insertions and deleted more nucleotides at VDJ recombination sites, implying thymic rearrangement abnormalities. Only small numbers of individuals were included in the HLA sub-analyses, which left unresolved whether HLA type had any influence on TCRB rearrangement. Naive, central memory and regulatory TCRB repertoires appeared to be more similar among patients than among healthy donors. Type 1 diabetes patients showed a moderate but significant shortening of TCRB CDR3 length in all four CD4+ subsets. PCR may preferentially amplify shorter templates, but because patient and control samples were amplified and corrected together, any resulting skew would affect both groups equally.

Each donor gave one peripheral blood draw, averaging around 120 mL, which was collected into heparinised tubes. A BD FACSAria II and a panel including CD45RO, CCR7, CD25, CD127, CD95 and CD27 were used to sort naive, central memory, regulatory and stem cell-like memory CD4+ T cells. All sorted populations exceeded 98% purity. PBMCs were isolated immediately by Lymphoprep density gradient centrifugation and stained directly without culture. So that batch effects would be minimized, each experiment stained and sorted samples in pairs, pairing one healthy donor with one patient. This clone was observed a handful of times. Its antigen target is currently unknown. No clone much larger than this one lies a single base away; base qualities are absent. V is shortened by 8 bases, J by 0 bases, and the region joining them spans 8 bases. CDR1 and CDR2 (MGHDK, SYGVNS) derive from the germline V gene. The CDR3, cysteine through phenylalanine, is 14 amino acids long. Solely the CDR3 DNA is kept, with 42 bases framed from the first base.

The High Capacity cDNA Reverse Transcription Kit was used to reverse transcribe all of the isolated RNA, meaning that expressed TCRB transcripts were what got sequenced. Deep immunoSEQ sequencing was performed on naive, central memory and regulatory T cell samples, with an average of around 3.5 million total reads per sample. Sorted cells were lysed in RLT buffer and RNA was extracted with DNase-treated RNeasy Micro or Mini kits, depending on cell number. Each cell subset was processed separately to prevent cross-contamination, with patient and healthy donor samples processed together. TCRB sequences were amplified from cDNA with the immunoSEQ multiplex PCR, producing 87-bp fragments spanning the CDR3 region. Sequencing of the amplicons was done on the Illumina HiSeq platform. For the original study's pipeline: PCR bias was computationally corrected using synthetic template baselines, reads within Hamming distance 2 were collapsed, and singletons that could not be merged were discarded. Reads were aligned to IMGT to assign V, D and J genes, CDR3 length, and insertions or deletions at six rearrangement sites. Within each subset, clonotype counts were normalized to the number of sorted cells before true diversity and Gini coefficients were calculated with the tcR R package. Repertoire sharing was quantified using the overlap coefficient calculated on TCRB nucleotide sequences. Out-of-frame TCRB sequences from naive cells were analyzed as a proxy for the pre-selection repertoire. TCRdb limited this immuneACCESS table to in-frame rearrangements with V and J called. A share of clones is missing; checked studies link under half to unresolved V genes, and the rest is unexplained. V, J and clone size are those of that table, while D and trimming were read from the DNA. For this sample there are some 240,000 clones; roughly 17% appear just once. The top ten clonotypes cover 0.08% to 0.095% of the sample.

This receptor was taken from a man younger than 45 with type 1 diabetes. The sample comprised naive CD4+ T cells from blood. The cell subset or site label, as the study defines it: true naive CD4+ T cells. The chain is made from TRBV25-1 and TRBJ2-6, with the D gene not clear enough to name. The CDR3 sequence is CASEKYSGANVLTF. The DNA reads as follows: TGTGCCAGCGAGAAGTACTCTGGGGCCAACGTCCTGACTTTC.